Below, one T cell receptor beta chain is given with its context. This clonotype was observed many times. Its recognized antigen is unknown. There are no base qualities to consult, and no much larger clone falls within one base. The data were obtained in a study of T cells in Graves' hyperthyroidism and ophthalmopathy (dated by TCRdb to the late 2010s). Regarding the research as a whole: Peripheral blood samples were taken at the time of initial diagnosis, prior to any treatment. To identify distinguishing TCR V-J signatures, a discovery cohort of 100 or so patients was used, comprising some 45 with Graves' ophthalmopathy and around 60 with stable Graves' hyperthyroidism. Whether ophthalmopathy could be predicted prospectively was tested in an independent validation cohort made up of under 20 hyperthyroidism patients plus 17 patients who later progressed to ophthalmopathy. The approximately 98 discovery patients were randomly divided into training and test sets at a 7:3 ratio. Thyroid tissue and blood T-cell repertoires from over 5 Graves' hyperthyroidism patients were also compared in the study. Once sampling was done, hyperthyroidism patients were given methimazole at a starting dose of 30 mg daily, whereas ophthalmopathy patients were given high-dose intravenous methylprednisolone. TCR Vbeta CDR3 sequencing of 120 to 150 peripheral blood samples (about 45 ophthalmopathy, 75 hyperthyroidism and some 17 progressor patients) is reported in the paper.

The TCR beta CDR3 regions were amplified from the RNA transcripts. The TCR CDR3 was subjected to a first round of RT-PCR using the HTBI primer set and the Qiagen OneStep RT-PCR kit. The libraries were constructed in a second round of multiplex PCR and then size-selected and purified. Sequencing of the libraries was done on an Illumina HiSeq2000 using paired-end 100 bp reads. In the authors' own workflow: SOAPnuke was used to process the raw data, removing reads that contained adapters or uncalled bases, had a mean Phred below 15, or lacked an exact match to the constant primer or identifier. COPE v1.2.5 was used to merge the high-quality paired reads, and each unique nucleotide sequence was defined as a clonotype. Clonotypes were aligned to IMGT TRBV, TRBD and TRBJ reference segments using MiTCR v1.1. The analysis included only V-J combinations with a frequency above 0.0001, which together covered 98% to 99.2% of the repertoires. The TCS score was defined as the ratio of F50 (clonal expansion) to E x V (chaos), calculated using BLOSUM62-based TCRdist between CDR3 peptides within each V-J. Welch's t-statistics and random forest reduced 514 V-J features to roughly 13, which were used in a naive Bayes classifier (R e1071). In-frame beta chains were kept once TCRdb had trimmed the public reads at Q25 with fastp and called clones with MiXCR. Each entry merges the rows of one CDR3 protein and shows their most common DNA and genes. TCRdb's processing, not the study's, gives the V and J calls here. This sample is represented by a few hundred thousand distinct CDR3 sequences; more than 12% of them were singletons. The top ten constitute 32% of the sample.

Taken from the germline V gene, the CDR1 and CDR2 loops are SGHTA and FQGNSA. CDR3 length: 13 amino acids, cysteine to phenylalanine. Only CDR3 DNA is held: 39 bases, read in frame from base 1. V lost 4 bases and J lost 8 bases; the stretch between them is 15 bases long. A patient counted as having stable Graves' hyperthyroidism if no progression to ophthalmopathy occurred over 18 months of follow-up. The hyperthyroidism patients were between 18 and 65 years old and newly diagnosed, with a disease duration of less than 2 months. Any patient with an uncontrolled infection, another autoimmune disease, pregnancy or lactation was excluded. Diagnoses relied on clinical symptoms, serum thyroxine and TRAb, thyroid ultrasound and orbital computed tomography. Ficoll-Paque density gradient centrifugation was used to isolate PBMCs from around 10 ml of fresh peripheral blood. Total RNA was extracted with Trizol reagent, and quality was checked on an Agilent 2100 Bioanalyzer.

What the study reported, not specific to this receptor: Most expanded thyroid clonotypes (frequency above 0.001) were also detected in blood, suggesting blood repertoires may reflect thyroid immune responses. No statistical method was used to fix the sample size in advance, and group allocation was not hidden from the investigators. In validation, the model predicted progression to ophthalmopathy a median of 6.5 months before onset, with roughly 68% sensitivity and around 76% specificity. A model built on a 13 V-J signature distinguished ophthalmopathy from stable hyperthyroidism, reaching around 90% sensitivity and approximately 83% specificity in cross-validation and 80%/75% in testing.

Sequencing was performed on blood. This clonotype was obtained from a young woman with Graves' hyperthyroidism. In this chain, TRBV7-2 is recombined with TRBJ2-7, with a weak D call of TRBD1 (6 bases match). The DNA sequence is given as TGTGCCAGCAGCTCGGACCAGGGGCGGAAGCAGTACTTC. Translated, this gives CASSSDQGRKQYF.